These 30 T cell receptor beta chains originate from one sample sequenced in a study of blood T cell repertoires in COVID-19. Method: immunoSEQ multiplex PCR; TCRdb's copy keeps in-frame clones and lacks some. The table lists 140,000 to 150,000 clones, about 87% of them singletons, with 1.7% in the top ten. Specimen: peripheral blood. The receptors shown here come from a woman between 45 and 65 years old with acute or convalescent COVID-19.

V and J are TRBV29-1 and TRBJ2-2; maybe TRBD2 (5 bases). Germline V lookup: CDR1 SQVTM, CDR2 ANQGSEA. Between the trimmed V and J ends, which lost 7 bases and 1 base, there was a span of 7 bases. There are 12 residues in the CDR3. The CDR3 sequence is CSAGGNTGELFF. CDR3 nucleotide sequence: TGCAGCGCCGGAGGGAACACCGGGGAGCTGTTTTTT.

The sample holds one count of this clone. The rearrangement joins TRBV5-5 to TRBJ1-1, with D unresolved. The CDR3 is 17 amino acids. Germline assignment: CDR1 SGHKS and CDR2 YYEKEE (reference sequence). Trimming took 4 bases from V and 5 from J, leaving 24 bases between them. CDR3 loop: CASSDPSRVWSLTEAFF. The DNA of the CDR3 is TGTGCCAGCAGCGATCCCTCTCGAGTCTGGTCGTTAACTGAAGCTTTCTTT. Complete variable domain (other parts from reference TRBV5-5 and TRBJ1-1): DAGVTQSPTHLIKTRGQQVTLRCSPISGHKSVSWYQQVLGQGPQFIFQYYEKEERGRGNFPDRFSARQFPNYSSELNVNALLLGDSALYLCASSDPSRVWSLTEAFFGQGTRLTVV.

This clone was seen a handful of times. The chain recombines TRBV27 with TRBJ1-1; 8 bases line up with TRBD1. The CDR3 loop spans 13 amino acids. CDR1 and CDR2 from the germline V gene are MNHEY and SMNVEV (reference sequence). With 10 bases clipped from V and 6 bases from J, the junction kept 10 bases outside the gene matches. This CDR3 reads CATQGARRAEAFF. The CDR3 nucleotides read TGTGCCACTCAGGGGGCTAGGCGGGCTGAAGCTTTCTTT.

The V call is TRBV11-3, the J call TRBJ1-1; weak D call: TRBD1 (6 bases). This CDR3 region has 13 residues. Germline V lookup: CDR1 SGHNT, CDR2 YENEEA. V was trimmed by 5 bases and J by 5 bases, leaving 12 bases between them. The CDR3 spells CASSPDRRTEAFF. CDR3 DNA: TGTGCCAGCAGCCCGGACAGAAGAACTGAAGCTTTCTTT.

The V gene is TRBV4-1, the J gene TRBJ2-3; a possible D gene is TRBD2 (6 bases). The CDR3 contains 13 residues. Germline V gives CDR1 MGHRA, CDR2 YSYEKL. V dropped 5 bases and J dropped 0 bases, with 6 bases sitting between them. The CDR3 sequence: CASSGGSTDTQYF. The CDR3 DNA is TGCGCCAGCAGCGGGGGGAGCACAGATACGCAGTATTTT.

The chain uses TRBV18 and TRBJ1-3, with unresolved D. The CDR3 is made up of 13 amino acids. The germline CDR1 and CDR2 sequences are KGHSH and LQKENI. The V gene lost 3 bases and the J gene lost 4 bases, with 7 bases spanning the gap. CDR3 nucleotides: TGTGCCAGCTCACCTCCCGGGGGAAACACCATATATTTT. Its protein is CASSPPGGNTIYF. Based on the CDR3 plus reference TRBV18 and TRBJ1-3, the full variable domain is NAGVMQNPRHLVRRRGQEARLRCSPMKGHSHVYWYRQLPEEGLKFMVYLQKENIIDESGMPKERFSAEFPKEGPSILRIQQVVRGDSAAYFCASSPPGGNTIYFGEGSWLTVV.

The chain is built from TRBV29-1 and TRBJ2-5; unclear D gene. The V and J ends lost 4 bases and 2 bases respectively, with 8 bases between them. The CDR3 runs to 12 residues. Germline lookup yields CDR1 SQVTM and CDR2 ANQGSEA. The CDR3 DNA sequence: TGCAGCGTTGTGAGCCCACAAGAGACCCAGTACTTC. This sequence encodes CSVVSPQETQYF.

This rearrangement joins TRBV28 to TRBJ2-7, with D possibly being TRBD1 (6 bases). The germline V gene encodes CDR1 MDHEN and CDR2 SYDVKM. This CDR3 has 15 residues. Trimming left V 3 bases short and J 3 bases short, with 15 bases between. The CDR3 is CASSLPTPGHYEQYF. As DNA, the CDR3 is TGTGCCAGCAGTTTGCCCACCCCGGGACACTACGAGCAGTACTTC.

This chain links TRBV6-6 with TRBJ2-7; 10 nucleotides line up with TRBD1. CDR1 and CDR2 (germline): MNHNY, SVGAGI (reference sequence). The CDR3 covers 13 residues. V lost 9 bases to trimming and J lost 6 bases; unmatched junction nucleotides: 8. Here the CDR3 DNA reads TGTGCCAGAGTTCCGGGACAGGGGCTCGAGCAGTACTTC. It codes for CARVPGQGLEQYF.

The rearrangement links TRBV18 to TRBJ2-7; 8 bases match TRBD1. Germline CDR1 reads KGHSH; CDR2 reads LQKENI. V was clipped by 6 bases and J by 5 bases; unmatched bases: 6. This CDR3 has 13 amino acids. Here the CDR3 reads CASSPGTGNEQYF. Here the CDR3 DNA reads TGTGCCAGCTCTCCCGGGACAGGAAACGAGCAGTACTTC.

The chain is built from TRBV19 and TRBJ1-2, with 9 bases matching TRBD1. V lost 6 bases and J lost 4; bases outside the gene matches: 6. This CDR3 contains 14 residues. The germline gives CDR1 LNHDA, CDR2 SQIVND (reference sequence). CDR3 in DNA: TGTGCCAGTAGCGCGGGACAGGGAGGCTATGGCTACACCTTC. This encodes CASSAGQGGYGYTF.

The V gene is TRBV7-9, the J gene TRBJ2-1; 10 bases line up with TRBD2. This CDR3 has 15 amino acids. V trimming: 5 bases; J trimming: 6 bases; junction bases outside the gene matches: 7. CDR1 is SEHNR and CDR2 is FQNEAQ in the germline V gene (reference sequence). The CDR3 is CASSLRLAGANEQFF. CDR3 sequence (DNA): TGTGCCAGCAGCCTCCGGCTAGCGGGAGCCAATGAGCAGTTCTTC.

The chain joins TRBV7-8 to TRBJ1-5; weak D call: TRBD1 (6 bases). V lost 10 bases to trimming and J lost 1 base, with 14 bases between them. CDR3 length: 14 residues. CDR1 SGHVS and CDR2 FQNEAQ come from the germline V gene. The CDR3 sequence is CATGGHASNQPQHF. CDR3 DNA sequence: TGTGCCACGGGGGGACACGCGAGCAATCAGCCCCAGCATTTT.

The chain has TRBV4-1 and TRBJ1-1; D possibly corresponds to TRBD1 (5 bases). Trimming shortened V by 1 base and J by 13 bases, and 10 bases separated the two germline ends. This CDR3 comprises 11 residues. Germline assignment: CDR1 MGHRA and CDR2 YSYEKL. The CDR3 sequence is CASSQGGGVFF. The CDR3 DNA is TGCGCCAGCAGCCAAGGCGGGGGTGTTTTCTTT.

This sequence joins TRBV5-1 and TRBJ2-1; 11 nucleotides line up with TRBD2. Germline V gene data show CDR1 as SGHRS and CDR2 as YFSETQ. The junction had 7 bases not matched to a gene; V was cut back by 1 base and J by 10 bases. The CDR3 runs to 15 residues. For the CDR3, the DNA is TGCGCCAGCAGCTTGATTACTAGCGGGAGCAGGGAGCAGTTCTTC. Its protein is CASSLITSGSREQFF.

J is TRBJ1-3 and V is TRBV7-2; a possible D gene is TRBD1 (6 bases). The CDR3 covers 14 residues. Per the germline V gene, CDR1 is SGHTA and CDR2 is FQGNSA. Trimming shortened V by 5 bases and J by 2 bases, and 10 bases separated the two germline ends. CDR3 region: CASSTRTAGNTIYF. CDR3 coding DNA: TGTGCCAGCAGCACGAGGACAGCTGGAAACACCATATATTTT.

This sequence joins TRBV11-2 and TRBJ2-5; TRBD1 aligns across 10 bases. CDR1 and CDR2 from the germline V gene are SGHAT and FQNNGV. Germline trimming cut 1 base from V and 10 bases from J; bases unmatched to any gene: 9. The CDR3 contains 15 residues. The CDR3 spells CASSLVWDRGEIQYF. The CDR3 nucleotides are TGTGCCAGCAGCTTAGTTTGGGACAGGGGTGAAATCCAGTACTTC.

V and J are TRBV4-2 and TRBJ1-6; 9 nucleotides align to TRBD1. The CDR3 covers 15 residues. V shed 3 bases and J 7 bases; nucleotides not matched to a gene: 4. Germline V gene data show CDR1 as LGHNA and CDR2 as YNFKEQ. This CDR3 is CASSQEGTGNSPLHF. Written as DNA, the CDR3 is TGTGCCAGCAGCCAGGAGGGGACAGGGAATTCACCCCTCCACTTT.

The chain is built from TRBV9 and TRBJ2-1; tentative D call: TRBD2 (5 bases). The ends were cut back, 4 bases at V and 8 bases at J, with 16 bases in the middle. Germline V gene data show CDR1 as SGDLS and CDR2 as YYNGEE. The CDR3 length is 14 residues. CDR3 loop: CASSSGLHGDEQFF. The CDR3 DNA is TGTGCCAGCAGCTCCGGACTCCACGGGGATGAGCAGTTCTTC.

The gene calls are TRBV5-1 and TRBJ2-2; TRBD2 matches 8 bases. Trimming took 1 base from V and 4 from J; bases not matched to a gene: 6. CDR1 and CDR2 from the germline V gene are SGHRS and YFSETQ. This CDR3 region has 16 residues. The CDR3 DNA follows: TGCGCCAGCAGCTTGTCAGGCGGGGGGATCACCGGGGAGCTGTTTTTT. Its translation is CASSLSGGGITGELFF.

This chain links TRBV18 with TRBJ1-2; 10 bases map to TRBD1. V lost 3 bases to trimming and J lost 8 bases; unmatched junction nucleotides: 6. The CDR3 covers 14 residues. Germline CDR1 is KGHSH and CDR2 is LQKENI. CDR3 residues: CASSPATGGTGYTF. CDR3 in DNA: TGTGCCAGCTCACCGGCGACAGGGGGCACGGGCTACACCTTC. Complete variable domain (other parts from reference TRBV18 and TRBJ1-2): NAGVMQNPRHLVRRRGQEARLRCSPMKGHSHVYWYRQLPEEGLKFMVYLQKENIIDESGMPKERFSAEFPKEGPSILRIQQVVRGDSAAYFCASSPATGGTGYTFGSGTRLTVV.

The chain couples TRBV19 to TRBJ2-2; D not certain. Germline V lookup: CDR1 LNHDA, CDR2 SQIVND (reference sequence). V was cut by 5 bases and J by 7 bases, with 17 bases left in between. The CDR3 is 15 residues long. In nucleotides, the CDR3 is TGTGCCAGTAGTTCCTGGTCCCTAGATCGCGGGGAGCTGTTTTTT. Its translation: CASSSWSLDRGELFF.

The chain uses TRBV7-8 and TRBJ1-1; 8 bases are shared with TRBD1. CDR1 and CDR2 from the germline V gene are SGHVS and FQNEAQ. The CDR3 contains 13 residues. Losses at the gene ends were 5 bases for V and 3 bases for J; bases not matched to a gene: 2. The CDR3 region is CASSIQGDTEAFF. As DNA, the CDR3 is TGTGCCAGCAGCATACAGGGGGACACTGAAGCTTTCTTT.

This clone came up a few times. The chain recombines TRBV9 with TRBJ1-2; tentatively, D is TRBD1 (6 bases). Germline assignment: CDR1 SGDLS and CDR2 YYNGEE. The CDR3 is 14 residues long. V was trimmed by 0 bases and J by 8 bases, leaving 14 bases between them. CDR3 in amino acids: CASSVVAGELGYTF. In DNA form, the CDR3 reads TGTGCCAGCAGCGTAGTCGCAGGGGAGTTGGGCTACACCTTC.

The chain has TRBV30 and TRBJ2-3; the match to TRBD2 covers 9 bases. The CDR3 has 12 amino acids. In germline, CDR1 is GTSNPN, CDR2 SVGIG (reference sequence). V trimming: 8 bases; J trimming: 6 bases; junction bases outside the gene matches: 6. The CDR3 spells CAGTTSGDTQYF. The CDR3 DNA is TGTGCCGGCACTACTAGCGGGGATACGCAGTATTTT.

The chain combines TRBV28 with TRBJ1-5; D may be TRBD1 (6 bases). The CDR3 has 15 residues. Per germline, CDR1 MDHEN and CDR2 SYDVKM. Between the trimmed V and J ends, which lost 5 bases and 5 bases, there was a span of 16 bases. CDR3 nucleotides: TGTGCCAGCAGTGACGGGGGGCGGATGTATCAGCCCCAGCATTTT. Protein: CASSDGGRMYQPQHF.

The rearrangement joins TRBV27 to TRBJ2-5; D ambiguous. In germline, CDR1 is MNHEY, CDR2 SMNVEV (reference sequence). The germline V and J ends were trimmed by 0 bases and 1 base, with 9 bases remaining between them. The CDR3 loop spans 15 amino acids. The CDR3, as DNA: TGTGCCAGCAGTTTATCGTGGGCAGCCCAAGAGACCCAGTACTTC. It is translated as CASSLSWAAQETQYF.

The gene calls are TRBV7-9 and TRBJ1-4; D ambiguous. Germline values: CDR1 SEHNR, CDR2 FQNEAQ (reference sequence). CDR3 length equals 11 residues. The germline V and J ends were trimmed by 4 bases and 8 bases, with 5 bases remaining between them. CDR3 amino acids: CASSSGEKLFF. The DNA of the CDR3 is TGTGCCAGCAGCTCCGGGGAAAAACTGTTTTTT.

V gene TRBV11-2 combines with J gene TRBJ2-7, with D tentatively TRBD2 (6 bases). The V end was cut by 3 bases, the J end by 0 bases, with 9 bases between. The germline V gene encodes CDR1 SGHAT and CDR2 FQNNGV. This CDR3 region has 14 residues. CDR3 in amino acids: CASSFRDSSYEQYF. The CDR3 region has the DNA TGTGCCAGCAGCTTTCGGGACTCCTCCTACGAGCAGTACTTC.

The genes are TRBV28 and TRBJ1-1, with a possible D match to TRBD1 (6 bases). Germline-derived CDR1 and CDR2 are MDHEN and SYDVKM. V was cut by 6 bases and J by 1 base, with 9 bases left in between. This CDR3 is built from 13 residues. The CDR3 DNA reads as TGTGCCAGCAGGACACAGGGGAACACTGAAGCTTTCTTT. It yields the protein CASRTQGNTEAFF.